One and the same sample provided the 10 T cell receptor beta chains below, sequenced in a study of vaccination and CD4 T cells after COVID-19. Treatment indicated: roughly ten-day PBMC culture with coronavirus spike peptide pools or control peptides (ViraFEST assay). Sequenced with the Oncomine TCR Beta short-read assay was DNA taken from cultured CD4+ T cells. In TCRdb, the PCR reads were re-called with MiXCR into one record per CDR3 protein. This sample has about 13,000 distinct CDR3 sequences, with around 61% found just once. What these receptors recognize is not known. Sequencing used CD4+ T cells from blood, cultured in vitro. Receptors originate from a human donor who had recovered from COVID-19.

V usage is TRBV12-3 or TRBV12-4 and J usage is TRBJ2-1, with D uncertain. The CDR3 totals 14 residues. V lost 6 bases, J lost 2 bases, and 11 bases lay in between. CDR3 in DNA: TGTGCCAGCAGCCGGGTGCCGGCCTACAATGAGCAGTTCTTC. This sequence encodes CASSRVPAYNEQFF.

This clonotype was found a few times. The gene calls are TRBV27 and TRBJ1-1; D remains unclear. V was trimmed by 6 bases and J by 7 bases, leaving 12 bases between them. The CDR3 covers 12 residues. Germline CDR1 is MNHEY and CDR2 is SMNVEV (reference sequence). CDR3 in amino acids: CASRGTADEAFF. CDR3 sequence (DNA): TGTGCCAGCAGGGGAACGGCCGATGAAGCTTTCTTT.

This chain uses TRBV7-9 with TRBJ2-3; TRBD1 matches 8 bases. CDR3 size: 16 residues. V lost 4 bases, J lost 3 bases, and 9 bases stayed unmatched. Germline CDR1 and CDR2: SEHNR and FQNEAQ (reference sequence). This chain's CDR3 is CASSWGDRGGTDTQYF. The CDR3 nucleotides read TGTGCCAGCAGCTGGGGAGACAGGGGAGGAACAGATACGCAGTATTTT.

This clonotype was counted only a few times. The rearrangement joins TRBV21-1 to TRBJ2-7. TRBV21-1 is termed a pseudogene. The CDR3 extends over 17 amino acids. The DNA for the CDR3 is TGTGCCAGCAGAAAACGGTTCTGGGTTGGGAGCTCCTACGAGCAGTACTTC. Protein sequence: CASRKRFWVGSSYEQYF.

The rearrangement uses TRBV11-2 and TRBJ2-6, with D hard to call. The ends were cut back, 5 bases at V and 0 bases at J, with 8 bases in the middle. The CDR3 loop spans 15 amino acids. Germline V gene data show CDR1 as SGHAT and CDR2 as FQNNGV. Written as DNA, the CDR3 is TGTGCCAGCAGCCGACAAGTCTCTGGGGCCAACGTCCTGACTTTC. Translating it yields CASSRQVSGANVLTF.

For this clonotype: The junction does not match germline at one end; this may be a read error. The chain recombines TRBV20-1 with TRBJ2-2; D gene ambiguous. CDR1 is DFQATT and CDR2 is SNEGSKA in the germline V gene (reference sequence). The CDR3 contains 14 residues. The CDR3 loop reads CSARLEKNAGELFF. The DNA of the CDR3 is TGCAGTGCTAGACTTGAGAAGAACGCCGGGGAGCTGTTTTTT.

The rearrangement links TRBV20-1 to TRBJ1-1; D is unresolved. The germline V and J ends were trimmed by 3 bases and 4 bases, with 15 bases remaining between them. Germline V gene sequence: CDR1 DFQATT, CDR2 SNEGSKA (reference sequence). CDR3 length: 14 residues. DNA of the CDR3: TGCAGTGCTAGCAACCCCGACCCTCTCACTGAAGCTTTCTTT. Translation: CSASNPDPLTEAFF.

J is TRBJ2-7 and V is TRBV20-1; TRBD2 aligns across 11 bases. The CDR3 loop spans 14 amino acids. Germline CDR1 reads DFQATT; CDR2 reads SNEGSKA (reference sequence). V was clipped by 6 bases and J by 0 bases; unmatched bases: 4. In DNA form, the CDR3 reads TGCAGTGCGCGACTAGCGGGAATCTCCTACGAGCAGTACTTC. Translated, it gives CSARLAGISYEQYF.

In its sample, this clonotype was seen a few times. This chain connects TRBV20-1 to TRBJ1-2; 8 bases map to TRBD1. Germline V lookup: CDR1 DFQATT, CDR2 SNEGSKA (reference sequence). V shed 5 bases and J 2 bases; nucleotides not matched to a gene: 7. The CDR3 covers 14 residues. The CDR3 here is CSARDRRLNYGYTF. Written as DNA, the CDR3 is TGCAGTGCTCGGGACAGGCGACTAAACTATGGCTACACCTTC.

The chain joins TRBV20-1 to TRBJ2-7, with D perhaps matching TRBD2 (5 bases). Looked up from germline, CDR1 is DFQATT and CDR2 is SNEGSKA (reference sequence). Trimming took 7 bases from V and 6 from J, leaving 13 bases between them. The CDR3 length is 11 residues. CDR3 in DNA: TGCAGTGGGGAGTCGGGCGCCGAGCAGTACTTC. Its translation is CSGESGAEQYF.